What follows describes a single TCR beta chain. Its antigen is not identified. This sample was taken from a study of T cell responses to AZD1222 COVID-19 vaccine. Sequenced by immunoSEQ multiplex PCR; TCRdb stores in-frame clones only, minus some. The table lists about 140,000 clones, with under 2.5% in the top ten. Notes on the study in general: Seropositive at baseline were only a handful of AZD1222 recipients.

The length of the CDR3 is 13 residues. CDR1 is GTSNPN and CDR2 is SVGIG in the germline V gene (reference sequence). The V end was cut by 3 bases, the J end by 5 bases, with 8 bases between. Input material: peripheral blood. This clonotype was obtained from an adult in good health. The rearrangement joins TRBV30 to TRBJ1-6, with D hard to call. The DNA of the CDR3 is TGTGCCTGGAGCGCAGATAATAATTCACCCCTCCACTTT. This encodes CAWSADNNSPLHF.